The T cell receptor beta chain under discussion was sequenced for a study of T cell changes during pregnancy in multiple sclerosis. Sequenced by immunoSEQ multiplex PCR; TCRdb stores in-frame clones only, minus some. The sample contains roughly 86,000 clones, 85% to 95% of which appear only once. This TCR was sampled from a female donor with multiple sclerosis, enrolled in a pregnancy study. The sample in question was peripheral blood, obtained in the first trimester of pregnancy.

The CDR3 DNA sequence: TGCAGCGTTGAGAAGACTAGCGGGAGAACAGATACGCAGTATTTT. Encoded protein: CSVEKTSGRTDTQYF. The chain uses TRBV29-1 and TRBJ2-3; 12 nucleotides agree with TRBD2. Germline V gene data show CDR1 as SQVTM and CDR2 as ANQGSEA. This CDR3 has 15 amino acids. The V segment lost 3 bases and the J segment 3 bases; nucleotides outside the gene matches: 4.